These 5 T cell receptor beta chains were sequenced from one sample in a study of T cells in Graves' hyperthyroidism and ophthalmopathy. RNA transcripts served as the template for amplifying TCR beta CDR3 regions. HTBI primers were employed in a first-round RT-PCR of the TCR CDR3. TCRdb reanalysed the multiplex PCR reads using MiXCR and keeps one entry per CDR3 protein. The sample consists of fewer than 500,000 distinct CDR3 sequences, roughly 14% of them appearing once. What was sequenced was blood. These receptors were taken from a man aged 25 to 40 with Graves' hyperthyroidism that later progressed to Graves' ophthalmopathy.

This clonotype occurred a few times. The rearrangement joins TRBV2 to TRBJ1-4, with TRBD1 matching over 7 bases. V dropped 4 bases and J dropped 7; count of bases not matched to a gene: 9. The CDR3 runs to 15 residues. CDR1 and CDR2 from the germline V gene are SNHLY and FYNNEI. The DNA for the CDR3 is TGTGCCAGCAGTGGTGGGCCCAGGGGGGGTGAAAAACTGTTTTTT. It is translated as CASSGGPRGGEKLFF.

This clonotype was counted many times. This chain uses TRBV28 with TRBJ1-1; the D gene is possibly TRBD1 (5 bases). The CDR3 is 13 amino acids. Between the trimmed V and J ends, which lost 2 bases and 8 bases, there was a span of 12 bases. Germline V CDR1 and CDR2: MDHEN, SYDVKM. This chain's CDR3 is CASSLRGDREAFF. The CDR3 DNA reads as TGTGCCAGCAGTTTAAGGGGAGACCGCGAAGCTTTCTTT.

This clonotype was recorded many times. V and J are TRBV2 and TRBJ1-6, with no clear D. There are 14 residues in the CDR3. Looked up from germline, CDR1 is SNHLY and CDR2 is FYNNEI. Trimming removed 5 bases at V and 1 base at J, with 6 bases between. The CDR3 region is CASSPSSYNSPLHF. The CDR3, as DNA: TGTGCCAGCAGTCCGAGTTCCTATAATTCACCCCTCCACTTT.

A few counts support this clonotype. The gene calls are TRBV2 and TRBJ1-2; a weak D match, TRBD1 (5 bases). CDR3 size: 15 residues. Germline V gene sequence: CDR1 SNHLY, CDR2 FYNNEI. The V and J ends lost 6 bases and 7 bases respectively, with 21 bases between them. CDR3 DNA sequence: TGTGCCAGCAGGGATCACCCGGGACTTAGGGGTGGCTACACCTTC. This encodes CASRDHPGLRGGYTF.

In this sample, this clonotype turned up many times. This sequence joins TRBV11-2 and TRBJ1-4; D not certain. Germline CDR1 SGHAT, CDR2 FQNNGV. The CDR3 sequence is 13 residues long. V was cut by 5 bases and J by 8 bases, with 12 bases left in between. The CDR3 sequence is CASSARAPEKLFF. The CDR3 DNA sequence: TGTGCCAGCAGCGCCCGGGCCCCAGAAAAACTGTTTTTT.